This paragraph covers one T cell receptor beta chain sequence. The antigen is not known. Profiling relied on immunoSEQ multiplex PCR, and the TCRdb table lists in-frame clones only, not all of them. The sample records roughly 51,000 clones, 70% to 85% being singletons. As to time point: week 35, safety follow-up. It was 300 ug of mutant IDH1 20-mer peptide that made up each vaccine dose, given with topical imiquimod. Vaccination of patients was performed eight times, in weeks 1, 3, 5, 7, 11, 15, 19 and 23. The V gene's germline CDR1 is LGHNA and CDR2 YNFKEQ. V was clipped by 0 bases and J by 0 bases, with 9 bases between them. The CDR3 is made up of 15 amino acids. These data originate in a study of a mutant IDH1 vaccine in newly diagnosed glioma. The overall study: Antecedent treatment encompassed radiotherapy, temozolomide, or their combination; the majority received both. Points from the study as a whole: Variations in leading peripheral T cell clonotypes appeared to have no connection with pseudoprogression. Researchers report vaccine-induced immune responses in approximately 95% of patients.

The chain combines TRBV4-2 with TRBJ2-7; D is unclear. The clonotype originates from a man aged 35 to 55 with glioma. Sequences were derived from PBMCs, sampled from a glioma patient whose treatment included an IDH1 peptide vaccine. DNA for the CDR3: TGTGCCAGCAGCCAAGAATTAGTGCCCTCCTACGAGCAGTACTTC. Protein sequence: CASSQELVPSYEQYF.